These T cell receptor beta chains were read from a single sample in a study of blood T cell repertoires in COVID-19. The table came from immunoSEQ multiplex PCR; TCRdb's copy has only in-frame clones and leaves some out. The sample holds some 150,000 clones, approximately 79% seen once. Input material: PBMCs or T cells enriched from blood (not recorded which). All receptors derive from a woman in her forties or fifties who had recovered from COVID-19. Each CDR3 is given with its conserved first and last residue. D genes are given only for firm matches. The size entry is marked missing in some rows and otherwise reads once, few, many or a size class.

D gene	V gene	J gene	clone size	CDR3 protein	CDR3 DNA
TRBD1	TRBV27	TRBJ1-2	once	CASRDSFNYGYTF	TGTGCCAGCCGGGACAGCTTTAACTATGGCTACACCTTC
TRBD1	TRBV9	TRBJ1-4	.	CASSTGATNEKLFF	TGTGCCAGCAGCACAGGGGCGACTAATGAAAAACTGTTTTTT
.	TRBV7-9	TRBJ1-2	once	CASSRRSFYGYTF	TGTGCCAGCAGCCGACGGAGTTTCTATGGCTACACCTTC
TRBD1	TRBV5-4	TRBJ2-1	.	CASSSGRGTGTDNEQFF	TGTGCCAGCAGCTCGGGGAGGGGGACAGGGACGGACAATGAGCAGTTCTTC
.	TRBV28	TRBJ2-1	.	CASSLSGRVNNEQFF	TGTGCCAGCAGCCTTAGCGGAAGGGTGAACAATGAGCAGTTCTTC
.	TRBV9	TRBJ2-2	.	CASSVGTDGGELFF	TGTGCCAGCAGCGTAGGTACAGATGGCGGGGAGCTGTTTTTT
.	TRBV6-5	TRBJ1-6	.	CASRSGSPESPLHF	TGTGCCAGCAGATCCGGGTCCCCAGAGTCACCCCTCCACTTT
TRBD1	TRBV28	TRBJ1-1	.	CASSLIGTGDTEAFF	TGTGCCAGCAGTCTGATAGGGACAGGGGACACTGAAGCTTTCTTT
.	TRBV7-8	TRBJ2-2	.	CASSSGSIYTGELFF	TGTGCCAGCAGTTCGGGATCCATTTACACCGGGGAGCTGTTTTTT
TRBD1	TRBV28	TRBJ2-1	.	CASSLPDRGYLRFF	TGTGCCAGCAGTTTACCGGACAGGGGGTACCTCCGGTTCTTC
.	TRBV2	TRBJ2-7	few	CASSEWGVSYEQYF	TGTGCCAGCAGTGAATGGGGGGTTAGCTACGAGCAGTACTTC
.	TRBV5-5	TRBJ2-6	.	CASSLGSAGANVLTF	TGTGCCAGCAGCTTGGGTTCGGCTGGGGCCAACGTCCTGACTTTC
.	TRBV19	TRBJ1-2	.	CASSTPAGFGYTF	TGTGCCAGTAGTACCCCGGCAGGGTTCGGCTACACCTTC
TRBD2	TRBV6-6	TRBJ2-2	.	CASSRRGGGRAPNTGELFF	TGTGCCAGCAGCCGACGGGGGGGCGGTAGAGCCCCGAACACCGGGGAGCTGTTTTTT
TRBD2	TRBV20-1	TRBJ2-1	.	CSASSGRTAYNEQFF	TGCAGTGCTAGTAGCGGGAGGACAGCCTACAATGAGCAGTTCTTC
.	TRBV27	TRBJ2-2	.	CASSLPSTGRTGELFF	TGTGCCAGCAGTTTACCATCGACAGGGAGGACCGGGGAGCTGTTTTTT
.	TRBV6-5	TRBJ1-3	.	CASSYQPRDSGNTIYF	TGTGCCAGCAGTTACCAGCCCCGGGACTCTGGAAACACCATATATTTT
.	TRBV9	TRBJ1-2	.	CASSVVGGYGYTF	TGTGCCAGCAGCGTAGTAGGGGGCTATGGCTACACCTTC
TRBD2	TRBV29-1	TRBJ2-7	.	CSVAGTSGRVSYEQYF	TGCAGCGTTGCGGGGACTAGCGGGAGGGTCTCCTACGAGCAGTACTTC
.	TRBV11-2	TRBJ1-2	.	CASSSRTYYGYTF	TGTGCCAGCAGCTCCCGGACATACTATGGCTACACCTTC
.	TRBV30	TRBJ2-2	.	CAWSVYVGELFF	TGTGCCTGGAGTGTTTATGTCGGGGAGCTGTTTTTT
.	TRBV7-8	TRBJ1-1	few	CASSSQENTEAFF	TGTGCCAGCAGTTCACAGGAGAACACTGAAGCTTTCTTT
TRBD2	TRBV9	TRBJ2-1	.	CASSGPSGGLGNEQFF	TGTGCCAGCAGCGGACCAAGCGGGGGGCTAGGCAATGAGCAGTTCTTC
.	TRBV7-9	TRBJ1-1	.	CASSTSDRQNTEAFF	TGTGCCAGCAGCACCAGCGACAGACAGAACACTGAAGCTTTCTTT
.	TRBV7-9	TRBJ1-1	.	CASSRSSGGTEAFF	TGTGCCAGCAGCCGCAGCTCGGGGGGCACTGAAGCTTTCTTT
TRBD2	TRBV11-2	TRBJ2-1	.	CASSLASGGGNEQFF	TGTGCCAGCAGCTTAGCTAGCGGGGGGGGTAATGAGCAGTTCTTC
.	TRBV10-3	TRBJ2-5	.	CAISDWTGGETQYF	TGTGCCATCAGTGATTGGACTGGTGGGGAGACCCAGTACTTC
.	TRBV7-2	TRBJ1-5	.	CASSQGRGRQPQHF	TGTGCCAGCAGCCAAGGAAGGGGCAGGCAGCCCCAGCATTTT
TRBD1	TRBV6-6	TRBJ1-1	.	CASRRTGGTEAFF	TGTGCCAGCAGGCGGACAGGTGGAACTGAAGCTTTCTTT
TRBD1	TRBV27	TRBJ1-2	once	CASSSDRVYGYTF	TGTGCCAGCAGTTCCGACAGGGTTTATGGCTACACCTTC
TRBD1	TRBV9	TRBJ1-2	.	CASREAGTGQGYTF	TGTGCCAGCAGAGAAGCCGGGACAGGTCAAGGCTACACCTTC
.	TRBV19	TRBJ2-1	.	CASSIPYSYNEQFF	TGTGCCAGTAGTATACCCTACTCCTACAATGAGCAGTTCTTC
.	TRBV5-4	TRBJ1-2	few	CASARRGSTHYNYGYTF	TGTGCCAGCGCCCGTCGTGGCTCAACCCACTATAACTATGGCTACACCTTC
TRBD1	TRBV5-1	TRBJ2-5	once	CASSLTGTGETQYF	TGCGCCAGCAGCTTGACCGGGACAGGGGAGACCCAGTACTTC
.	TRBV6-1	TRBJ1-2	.	CASRITTAINYGYTF	TGTGCCAGCAGAATTACGACAGCGATTAACTATGGCTACACCTTC
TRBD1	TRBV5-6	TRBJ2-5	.	CASSSRTGQETQYF	TGTGCCAGCAGCTCTCGGACAGGCCAAGAGACCCAGTACTTC
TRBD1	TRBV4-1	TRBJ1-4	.	CASRPTGGINEKLFF	TGCGCCAGCAGGCCTACAGGGGGCATTAATGAAAAACTGTTTTTT
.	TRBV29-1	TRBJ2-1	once	CSVSSSYNEQFF	TGCAGCGTTTCTAGCAGCTACAATGAGCAGTTCTTC
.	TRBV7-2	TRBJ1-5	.	CASSLAGGGGNQPQHF	TGTGCCAGCAGCTTAGCCGGGGGTGGAGGCAATCAGCCCCAGCATTTT
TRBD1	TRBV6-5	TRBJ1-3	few	CASRPPTGPNTIYF	TGTGCCAGCAGACCCCCGACAGGGCCAAACACCATATATTTT
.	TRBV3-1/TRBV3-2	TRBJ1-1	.	CASSYRRNTEAFF	TGTGCCAGCAGCTACAGGAGGAACACTGAAGCTTTCTTT
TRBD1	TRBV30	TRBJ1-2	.	CAWAWTGKYGYTF	TGTGCCTGGGCCTGGACAGGGAAGTATGGCTACACCTTC
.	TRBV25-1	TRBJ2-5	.	CASSGTKETQYF	TGTGCCAGCAGCGGGACAAAAGAGACCCAGTACTTC
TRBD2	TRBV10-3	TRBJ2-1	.	CAVTGGMGNEQFF	TGTGCCGTCACGGGGGGGATGGGAAATGAGCAGTTCTTC
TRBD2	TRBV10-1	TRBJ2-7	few	CASSASGTYEQYF	TGCGCCAGCAGCGCTAGCGGGACTTACGAGCAGTACTTC
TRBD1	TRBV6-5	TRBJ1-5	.	CASSGTVLNQPQHF	TGTGCCAGCAGCGGGACAGTCCTCAATCAGCCCCAGCATTTT
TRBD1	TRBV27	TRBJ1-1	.	CASSAGTGKGTEAFF	TGTGCCAGCAGTGCAGGGACAGGGAAGGGGACTGAAGCTTTCTTT
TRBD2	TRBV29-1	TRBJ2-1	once	CSVAGTSGSVNNEQFF	TGCAGCGTTGCTGGGACTAGCGGGAGTGTAAACAATGAGCAGTTCTTC
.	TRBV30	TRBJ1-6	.	CAWSGDNNSPLHF	TGTGCCTGGTCTGGGGACAATAATTCACCCCTCCACTTT
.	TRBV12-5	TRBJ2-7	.	CASGLVLGAPADRPGEQYF	TGTGCTAGTGGTTTGGTACTGGGGGCCCCAGCAGACCGTCCAGGCGAGCAGTACTTC
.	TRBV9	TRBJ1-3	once	CASSVGGIISGNTIYF	TGTGCCAGCAGCGTAGGAGGGATTATCTCTGGAAACACCATATATTTT
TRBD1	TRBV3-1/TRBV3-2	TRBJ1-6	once	CASSPSRTGHGSPLHF	TGTGCCAGCAGCCCCTCGCGGACAGGGCATGGGTCACCCCTCCACTTT
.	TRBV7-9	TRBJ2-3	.	CASSAGISSTDTQYF	TGTGCCAGCAGCGCGGGGATTTCTAGCACAGATACGCAGTATTTT
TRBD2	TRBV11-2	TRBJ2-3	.	CASSRMGLAGVTDTQYF	TGTGCCAGCAGCCGTATGGGACTAGCGGGAGTTACAGATACGCAGTATTTT